This T cell receptor beta chain was identified during a study of somatic mutations in cytotoxic T cells in rheumatoid arthritis (dated by TCRdb to the late 2010s). With respect to the entire study: Before any treatment started and right after they were diagnosed, patients gave peripheral blood samples (under 32 ml EDTA). Patient and control groups had essentially identical median ages. Sorted V beta1+ cells also underwent TCRB sequencing, and some V beta antibody-stained T-cell populations were flow-sorted at nearly 100% purity on a FACSAria II or Sony SH800. Whether expanded CD8+ T-cell clones in untreated, newly diagnosed rheumatoid arthritis carry somatic mutations was the study question, and clonality was characterized with TCRB deep sequencing. For 60 or so rheumatoid arthritis patients and 20 healthy controls, TCRB deep sequencing was carried out.

Remarks on this clone: Its cognate antigen has yet to be identified. It has no much larger one-base neighbor in the sample; base qualities were not kept.

Flow cytometry confirmed the purity of CD4+ and CD8+ cells that had been isolated by positive magnetic bead selection on an AutoMACS. Initial screening for clonal expansions relied on flow cytometry with a TCR V beta antibody panel, after which sorted CD8+ fractions underwent TCRB deep sequencing for characterization. Peripheral blood mononuclear cells were obtained using density gradient separation with Ficoll-Paque PLUS. DNA from CD4-enriched, CD8-enriched or PBMC samples was extracted using Nucleospin Tissue or Tissue XS kits and then quantified on a Qubit 2.0 fluorometer. The immunoSEQ assay was applied to genomic DNA for TCRB CDR3 sequencing. The original pipeline was this. When patient CD8+ clones exceeding 1% were checked against published virus-specific TCRB sequences, only a few matched. The analyses included only productive TCRB rearrangements. Clonality was expressed as a Shannon entropy-based productive clonality index, with each clone defined by a unique TCRB CDR3 sequence. To calculate repertoire overlap between two samples, the template counts of each clone were considered relative to each sample's total templates. V-gene usage measured by flow cytometry correlated with TCRB sequencing V-gene usage, with a Spearman r of around 0.62. The clones in this table, taken by TCRdb from immuneACCESS, are in-frame only. Not every clone is retained; where verified, under half of the shortfall comes from an unresolved V gene, and the cause of the rest is unknown. That table is the source of V, J and clone size, and D and trimming were worked out from the DNA. The table for this sample lists 16,000 or so clones; about four fifths of them were counted only once. In total, the top ten clones hold roughly a fifth of the sample.

From its cysteine to its phenylalanine, the CDR3 spans 16 amino acids. This entry keeps only the CDR3 DNA: 48 bases, framed from base 1. The trim is 0 bases for V and 8 bases for J, with a gap of 19 bases between the germline ends. Looking up the germline V gene yields CDR1 MGHRA and CDR2 YSYEKL. Points the paper makes about the study in general: In patients, CD8+ clonality rose with age (Spearman r ~ 0.46), which was not the case in healthy controls. The slight TRBV07 underrepresentation in patients was not adjusted for multiple comparisons. The expanded CD8+ clones had unknown antigen targets, and not appearing in virus-specific databases did not rule out that they were virus-specific. Several identical CD8+ TCRB sequences were found in both blood and synovial fluid, and in about an eighth of the 65 patients the largest CD8+ clone exceeded 20% of CD8+ cells. CD8+ T-cell clonality did not differ significantly between rheumatoid arthritis patients and age-matched healthy controls.

Sequenced sample: CD8+ T cells sorted from blood. The TCR was taken from an adult with rheumatoid arthritis. Recombination connected TRBV4-1 to TRBJ1-2; there is no confident call for the D gene. The CDR3 protein is CASSQERAVWGGGYTF. At the DNA level, the sequence is TGCGCCAGCAGCCAAGAGCGGGCCGTGTGGGGAGGGGGCTACACCTTC.